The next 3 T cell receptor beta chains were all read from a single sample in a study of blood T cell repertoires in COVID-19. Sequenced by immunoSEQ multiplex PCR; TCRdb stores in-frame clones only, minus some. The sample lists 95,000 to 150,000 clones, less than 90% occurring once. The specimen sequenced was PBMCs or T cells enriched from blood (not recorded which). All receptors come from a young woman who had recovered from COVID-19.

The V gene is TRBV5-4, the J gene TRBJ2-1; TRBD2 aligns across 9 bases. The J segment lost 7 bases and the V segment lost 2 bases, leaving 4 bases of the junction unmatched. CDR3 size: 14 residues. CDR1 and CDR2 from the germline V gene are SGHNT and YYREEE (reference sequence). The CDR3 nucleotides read TGTGCCAGCAGCTTTGGCGGGAGGGGGAATGAGCAGTTCTTC. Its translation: CASSFGGRGNEQFF.

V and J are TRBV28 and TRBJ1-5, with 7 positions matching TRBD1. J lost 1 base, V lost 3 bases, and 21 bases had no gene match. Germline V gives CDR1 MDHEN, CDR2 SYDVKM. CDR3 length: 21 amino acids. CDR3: CASSFRTRTTDRARSNQPQHF. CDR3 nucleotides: TGTGCCAGCAGTTTTCGGACGCGTACAACCGACAGGGCAAGGAGCAATCAGCCCCAGCATTTT.

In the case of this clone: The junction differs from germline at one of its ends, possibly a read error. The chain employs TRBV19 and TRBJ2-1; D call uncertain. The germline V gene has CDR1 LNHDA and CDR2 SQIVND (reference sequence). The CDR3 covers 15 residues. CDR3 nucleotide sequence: TGTGCCGGTAGTATAGGCCCGAGCTCCTACAATGAGCAGTTCTTC. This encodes CAGSIGPSSYNEQFF.